The entry below describes one T cell receptor beta chain. Its antigen remains unknown. These data come from a study of shared clonotypes between healthy human individuals. Notes on the study in general: Naive CD4 clonotypes overlapped across a few donors at approximately 4.5%.

This CDR3 comprises 14 residues. V was trimmed by 2 bases and J by 2 bases, leaving 8 bases between them. In germline, CDR1 is SGHRS, CDR2 YFSETQ. The study ran the assay at deep level. TCRdb's table, derived via immunoSEQ multiplex PCR, lists solely in-frame clones and lacks some. The sample carries about a million clones, around 77% recorded once. The specimen was memory CD4+ T cells from PBMCs. Subset defined: CD45RA-negative fraction. V is TRBV5-1 and J is TRBJ1-3; TRBD1 is a possible D gene (5 bases). This TCR was sampled from a young man in good health. Some clones in this sample may be carry-over from other donors' samples. The CDR3 loop is CASSLQDPGNTIYF. In DNA, the CDR3 is TGCGCCAGCAGCTTACAGGACCCTGGAAACACCATATATTTT. The whole variable domain, remainder taken from reference TRBV5-1 and TRBJ1-3, is KAGVTQTPRYLIKTRGQQVTLSCSPISGHRSVSWYQQTPGQGLQFLFEYFSETQRNKGNFPGRFSGRQFSNSRSEMNVSTLELGDSALYLCASSLQDPGNTIYFGEGSWLTVV.